These 17 T cell receptor beta chains were sequenced from one sample in a study of T cells in Graves' hyperthyroidism and ophthalmopathy (dated by TCRdb to about 2019). Receptors were amplified or captured by multiplex PCR. TCRdb shows the sequencer as Illumina HiSeq 2000. TCR beta CDR3 regions were amplified from RNA transcripts. A first-round RT-PCR of the TCR CDR3 used the HTBI primer set with the Qiagen OneStep RT-PCR kit. TCRdb took the public reads, trimmed them with fastp at Q25, ran MiXCR for clone calling and kept in-frame beta chains. Each CDR3 protein gets just one entry, which takes the most common genes and DNA from the rows behind it. This sample is represented by hundreds of thousands of distinct CDR3 sequences; approximately 15% of them were singletons. The top ten hold around an eighth of the sample. Sequencing was done on a sample of blood. The receptors were sampled from a woman aged 18-35 years with Graves' hyperthyroidism.

This clonotype was seen ten or more times. The chain uses TRBV4-1 and TRBJ2-3; D is ambiguous. The CDR3 has 13 amino acids. The germline gives CDR1 MGHRA, CDR2 YSYEKL. The germline V and J ends were trimmed by 8 bases and 0 bases, with 9 bases remaining between them. The DNA of the CDR3 is TGCGCCAGCCGAGGAGCTAGCACAGATACGCAGTATTTT. It translates to CASRGASTDTQYF.

This clonotype was seen repeatedly, ten times or more. The V and J genes are TRBV5-1 and TRBJ1-1; weak D call: TRBD1 (5 bases). Germline values: CDR1 SGHRS, CDR2 YFSETQ. This CDR3 is 15 amino acids long. Trimming took off 4 bases at V and 1 base at J, with 14 bases between the two ends. CDR3 DNA sequence: TGCGCCAGCAGCCCGCCACAGGATTCGAACACTGAAGCTTTCTTT. Amino acids: CASSPPQDSNTEAFF. Combining the CDR3 with reference TRBV5-1 and TRBJ1-1 gives the whole variable domain KAGVTQTPRYLIKTRGQQVTLSCSPISGHRSVSWYQQTPGQGLQFLFEYFSETQRNKGNFPGRFSGRQFSNSRSEMNVSTLELGDSALYLCASSPPQDSNTEAFFGQGTRLTVV.

This clonotype was counted ten times or more. The V and J genes are TRBV12-3 or TRBV12-4 and TRBJ1-2, with 12 bases aligning to TRBD1. V shed 6 bases and J 8 bases; nucleotides not matched to a gene: 7. This CDR3 comprises 14 residues. The DNA of the CDR3 is TGTGCCAGCAGGGGACAGGGGGCGAGGAAGGGCTACACCTTC. It yields the protein CASRGQGARKGYTF.

The rearrangement links TRBV24-1 to TRBJ2-2; possible D gene TRBD1, 5 bases. The CDR3 has 17 amino acids. Germline CDR1 and CDR2: KGHDR and SFDVKD. With 1 base removed from V and 6 bases from J, the gap between germline ends came to 17 bases. The CDR3 region is CATSDFGRGGTPGELFF. In nucleotides, the CDR3 is TGTGCCACCAGTGATTTTGGTAGGGGTGGTACGCCCGGGGAGCTGTTTTTT.

This clonotype was picked up one time. V gene TRBV28 combines with J gene TRBJ2-7, with 11 bases fitting TRBD1. The CDR3 length is 12 residues. Germline values: CDR1 MDHEN, CDR2 SYDVKM. CDR3 in amino acids: CRTGTGGNEQYF. CDR3 DNA sequence: TGTCGCACCGGGACAGGGGGAAATGAGCAGTACTTC.

This clonotype was counted ten times or more. V and J are TRBV20-1 and TRBJ2-7; D gene ambiguous. CDR1 DFQATT and CDR2 SNEGSKA come from the germline V gene (reference sequence). V was pared by 4 bases and J by 3 bases, with 7 bases between. The CDR3 consists of 11 residues. DNA for the CDR3: TGCAGTGCTAATATTTACTACGAGCAGTACTTC. Translated, it gives CSANIYYEQYF.

The V and J genes are TRBV10-3 and TRBJ2-1; D is unresolved. The CDR3 sequence is 13 residues long. V was cut by 5 bases and J by 7 bases, with 12 bases left in between. Germline CDR1 reads ENHRY; CDR2 reads SYGVKD. The CDR3 DNA follows: TGTGCCATCAGTAACCTCGGGCGAAATGAGCAGTTCTTC. As protein: CAISNLGRNEQFF.

Concerning this clonotype: A clone one base away is much larger, so this may be a read error. The J gene is TRBJ2-7, the V gene TRBV5-1, with D perhaps TRBD1 or TRBD2 (5 bases each). CDR1 and CDR2 from the germline V gene are SGHRS and YFSETQ. The CDR3 is 13 residues long. V lost 9 bases and J lost 7, with 20 bases in between. The CDR3 protein is CANSPGRTFEQYF. In DNA form, the CDR3 reads TGCGCCAACAGTCCGGGACGGACCTTTGAGCAGTACTTC.

This clonotype was seen a handful of times. The V call is TRBV6-2 or TRBV6-3, the J call TRBJ2-2; TRBD2 matches at 8 bases. CDR1 is MNHEY and CDR2 is SVGEGT in the germline V gene. The CDR3 length is 18 residues. After removal of 3 bases from V and 0 bases from J, the junction contained 9 bases not matched to a gene. The CDR3 is CASSYPSLRGANTGELFF. The CDR3 coding sequence is TGTGCCAGCAGTTATCCCTCATTGCGGGGGGCGAACACCGGGGAGCTGTTTTTT.

This clonotype was seen at least ten times. The chain is built from TRBV28 and TRBJ2-7; unclear D gene. This CDR3 is 13 amino acids long. Trimming removed 5 bases from V and 4 bases from J, with 12 bases in between. The germline CDR1 and CDR2 sequences are MDHEN and SYDVKM. In DNA, the CDR3 is TGTGCCAGCAGTCCTTCCCCCTTGTACGAGCAGTACTTC. It yields the protein CASSPSPLYEQYF.

This clonotype has a count of ten or more. The rearrangement uses TRBV15 and TRBJ1-1, with D possibly TRBD1 on 5 matching bases. Germline lookup yields CDR1 LNHNV and CDR2 YYDKDF (reference sequence). Trimming stripped 5 bases from V and 5 bases from J, with 12 bases between. The CDR3 consists of 13 residues. The CDR3 DNA sequence: TGTGCCACCAGCCCTAGGGGACGGACTGAAGCTTTCTTT. Protein sequence: CATSPRGRTEAFF. The whole variable domain, remainder taken from reference TRBV15 and TRBJ1-1, is DAMVIQNPRYQVTQFGKPVTLSCSQTLNHNVMYWYQQKSSQAPKLLFHYYDKDFNNEADTPDNFQSRRPNTSFCFLDIRSPGLGDTAMYLCATSPRGRTEAFFGQGTRLTVV.

This clonotype was recorded many times. The chain employs TRBV4-1 and TRBJ2-7; 7 nucleotides line up with TRBD2. V was clipped by 5 bases and J by 3 bases; unmatched bases: 10. Germline V CDR1 and CDR2: MGHRA, YSYEKL. The length of the CDR3 is 15 residues. CDR3 sequence: CASSSLWRENYEQYF. The CDR3 nucleotides read TGCGCCAGCAGCTCCTTATGGCGGGAGAACTACGAGCAGTACTTC.

In its sample, this clonotype was seen a few times. V and J are TRBV7-6 and TRBJ2-1; TRBD2 is a possible D gene (6 bases). Germline V gene lookup returns CDR1 SGHVS and CDR2 FNYEAQ. V was trimmed by 1 base and J by 0 bases, leaving 19 bases between them. The CDR3 extends over 19 amino acids. CDR3 protein: CASSLGAGLPSSSYNEQFF. As DNA, the CDR3 is TGTGCCAGCAGCTTAGGGGCCGGACTACCCTCCAGCTCCTACAATGAGCAGTTCTTC.

The chain combines TRBV4-1 with TRBJ2-3; tentatively, D is TRBD2 (5 bases). Trimming took off 2 bases at V and 0 bases at J, with 12 bases between the two ends. Germline CDR1 reads MGHRA; CDR2 reads YSYEKL. The CDR3 loop spans 16 amino acids. The CDR3 DNA follows: TGCGCCAGCAGCCAACTACCTGAGGGCAGCACAGATACGCAGTATTTT. Translation: CASSQLPEGSTDTQYF.

The chain recombines TRBV6-1 with TRBJ2-3, with 10 positions matching TRBD2. CDR3 length equals 15 residues. Germline CDR1 is MNHNS and CDR2 is SASEGT. V shed 7 bases and J 3 bases; nucleotides not matched to a gene: 7. In DNA form, the CDR3 reads TGTGCCAGCATAGCTAGCGGGAGTGAAACAGATACGCAGTATTTT. Translated, it gives CASIASGSETDTQYF.

This clonotype was seen more than once but under ten times. The chain uses TRBV20-1 and TRBJ1-6; D is possibly TRBD1 (5 bases). This CDR3 has 13 residues. Germline loops: CDR1 DFQATT, CDR2 SNEGSKA (reference sequence). V lost 7 bases to trimming and J lost 10 bases, with 17 bases between them. This CDR3 reads CSGRDAKNSPLHF. In nucleotides, the CDR3 is TGCAGTGGACGGGACGCAAAAAACTCACCCCTCCACTTT.

This chain connects TRBV6-1 to TRBJ2-2, with 11 bases lining up with TRBD2. CDR3 size: 16 residues. The junction had 6 bases not matched to a gene; V was cut back by 6 bases and J by 3 bases. The germline CDR1 and CDR2 sequences are MNHNS and SASEGT. This chain's CDR3 is CASRLTSGSYTGELFF. In DNA, the CDR3 is TGTGCCAGCAGACTAACTAGCGGGAGTTACACCGGGGAGCTGTTTTTT.